This entry is about one T cell receptor (beta chain). The sample belongs to a study of blood T cell repertoires in COVID-19. Background on the study: Samples taken during acute and convalescent COVID-19 were collected in the United States, Italy and Spain. Sources were T cells, B-cell-depleted T cells, or PBMCs; the material itself was cDNA or gDNA.

Study processing details: Nucleated cell counts were estimated from reference gene primer amplification. The repertoire was sequenced with immunoSEQ multiplex PCR; TCRdb's copy has only in-frame clones and lacks some. D and trimming come from the DNA, and the V and J calls and clone size come from that table. Of over 250,000 clones in the sample, 86% were seen once. Per germline, CDR1 MRHNA and CDR2 SNTAGT. V gave up 6 bases and J gave up 4 bases, with 16 bases separating them. The CDR3 consists of 14 residues. Material: peripheral blood. This receptor was obtained from a man aged 40-49 years who had recovered from COVID-19. The chain links TRBV6-4 to TRBJ2-7, with D possibly being TRBD1 (6 bases). CDR3 coding DNA: TGTGCCAGCAGGACCCTAGGGACATCTTACGAGCAGTACTTC. Translating it yields CASRTLGTSYEQYF.